These T cell receptor beta chains were read from a single sample in a study of cytomegalovirus exposure and HLA in healthy donors. Profiled with immunoSEQ multiplex PCR; TCRdb holds only in-frame clones, not every one. The profile shows 80,000 to 95,000 clones, roughly 81% of them singletons. The source material was PBMCs. All receptors derive from a woman aged 30 to 39 in good health and CMV-seronegative. CDR3s include the opening cysteine and the closing phenylalanine or tryptophan. A D gene is named only where the DNA matches it firmly. Clone sizes are given selectively: once, few, many, or a class where the clone is expanded.

clone_size: .
d_call: TRBD1
j_call: TRBJ1-2
v_call: TRBV27
cdr3_aa: CASSSLSGTGDGYTF
cdr3_nt: TGTGCCAGCAGTTCTTTATCCGGGACAGGGGATGGCTACACCTTC

clone_size: few
d_call: .
j_call: TRBJ2-2
v_call: TRBV27
cdr3_aa: CASGYRDKPPPGELFF
cdr3_nt: TGTGCCAGCGGGTACCGGGACAAGCCCCCCCCCGGGGAGCTGTTTTTT

clone_size: .
d_call: TRBD1
j_call: TRBJ1-2
v_call: TRBV29-1
cdr3_aa: CSVRTGNYGYTF
cdr3_nt: TGCAGCGTTAGGACAGGAAACTATGGCTACACCTTC

clone_size: .
d_call: .
j_call: TRBJ2-1
v_call: TRBV27
cdr3_aa: CASSQRGSSYNEQFF
cdr3_nt: TGTGCCAGCAGCCAGAGGGGGAGCTCCTACAATGAGCAGTTCTTC

clone_size: .
d_call: .
j_call: TRBJ2-6
v_call: TRBV6-1
cdr3_aa: CASSEIPLSGANVLTF
cdr3_nt: TGTGCCAGCAGTGAAATCCCCTTGTCCGGGGCCAACGTCCTGACTTTC

clone_size: .
d_call: .
j_call: TRBJ2-5
v_call: TRBV5-1
cdr3_aa: CASSLNLGAGETQYF
cdr3_nt: TGCGCCAGCAGCTTGAATCTAGGTGCAGGGGAGACCCAATACTTC

clone_size: .
d_call: TRBD1
j_call: TRBJ1-5
v_call: TRBV30
cdr3_aa: CAWAGGGFTQPQHF
cdr3_nt: TGTGCCTGGGCAGGGGGCGGATTCACTCAGCCCCAGCATTTT

clone_size: .
d_call: .
j_call: TRBJ2-7
v_call: TRBV19
cdr3_aa: CASSIGGSSYEQYF
cdr3_nt: TGTGCCAGTAGTATTGGGGGGAGCTCCTACGAGCAGTACTTC

clone_size: .
d_call: .
j_call: TRBJ2-1
v_call: TRBV28
cdr3_aa: CASSFVNAGQQFF
cdr3_nt: TGTGCCAGCAGTTTTGTTAATGCGGGGCAGCAGTTCTTC

clone_size: once
d_call: TRBD2
j_call: TRBJ2-1
v_call: TRBV7-8
cdr3_aa: CASSLAGTSGRALNEQFF
cdr3_nt: TGTGCCAGCAGCTTAGCGGGGACTAGCGGGAGGGCCCTGAATGAGCAGTTCTTC

clone_size: .
d_call: .
j_call: TRBJ2-1
v_call: TRBV13
cdr3_aa: CASSPYNEQFF
cdr3_nt: TGTGCCAGCAGCCCGTACAATGAGCAGTTCTTC

clone_size: .
d_call: TRBD1
j_call: TRBJ1-2
v_call: TRBV6-5
cdr3_aa: CASTRDRVGSYTF
cdr3_nt: TGTGCCAGCACCCGGGACAGGGTCGGGAGCTACACCTTC

clone_size: .
d_call: .
j_call: TRBJ2-7
v_call: TRBV21-1
cdr3_aa: CASSNVQISYEQYF
cdr3_nt: TGTGCCAGCAGCAATGTACAGATTTCCTACGAGCAGTACTTC

clone_size: .
d_call: .
j_call: TRBJ2-1
v_call: TRBV30
cdr3_aa: CAWELGRGNEQFF
cdr3_nt: TGTGCCTGGGAGCTGGGGAGAGGGAATGAGCAGTTCTTC

clone_size: .
d_call: .
j_call: TRBJ1-2
v_call: TRBV14
cdr3_aa: CASSQVVSGESNYGYTF
cdr3_nt: TGTGCCAGCAGCCAAGTTGTTTCCGGGGAGTCTAACTATGGCTACACCTTC

clone_size: .
d_call: TRBD1
j_call: TRBJ2-7
v_call: TRBV28
cdr3_aa: CASSRDRAFAGVYEQYF
cdr3_nt: TGTGCCAGCAGTAGGGACAGGGCTTTTGCGGGAGTCTACGAGCAGTACTTC

clone_size: .
d_call: .
j_call: TRBJ1-4
v_call: TRBV5-5
cdr3_aa: CASSLRSATNEKLFF
cdr3_nt: TGTGCCAGCAGCTTGCGGTCTGCAACTAATGAAAAACTGTTTTTT

clone_size: few
d_call: .
j_call: TRBJ1-2
v_call: TRBV7-2
cdr3_aa: CASSPAGVPNYGYTF
cdr3_nt: TGTGCCAGCAGCCCCGCCGGGGTACCGAACTATGGCTACACCTTC

clone_size: .
d_call: .
j_call: TRBJ1-3
v_call: TRBV27
cdr3_aa: CASGHLVPGLTNSGNTIYF
cdr3_nt: TGTGCCAGCGGTCACCTGGTTCCGGGACTCACCAACTCTGGAAACACCATATATTTT

clone_size: .
d_call: .
j_call: TRBJ2-1
v_call: TRBV5-1
cdr3_aa: CASSSPLDFSYNEQFF
cdr3_nt: TGCGCCAGCAGCTCCCCCCTAGACTTCTCCTACAATGAGCAGTTCTTC

clone_size: .
d_call: TRBD2
j_call: TRBJ2-1
v_call: TRBV28
cdr3_aa: CASSPARLAGTGEQFF
cdr3_nt: TGTGCCAGCAGTCCCGCCAGACTAGCGGGCACTGGTGAGCAGTTCTTC

clone_size: few
d_call: .
j_call: TRBJ2-2
v_call: TRBV30
cdr3_aa: CAWSVLRGTGELFF
cdr3_nt: TGTGCCTGGAGTGTACTACGGGGCACCGGGGAGCTGTTTTTT

clone_size: .
d_call: TRBD2
j_call: TRBJ2-1
v_call: TRBV30
cdr3_aa: CASAPSSGGVRQFF
cdr3_nt: TGTGCCTCCGCCCCATCTAGCGGGGGGGTCCGGCAGTTCTTC

clone_size: .
d_call: TRBD2
j_call: TRBJ2-1
v_call: TRBV7-2
cdr3_aa: CASSQLVGLAGPNEQFF
cdr3_nt: TGTGCCAGCAGCCAACTTGTGGGGCTAGCGGGCCCCAATGAGCAGTTCTTC

clone_size: .
d_call: .
j_call: TRBJ1-1
v_call: TRBV6-6
cdr3_aa: CASSYDMNTEAFF
cdr3_nt: TGTGCCAGCAGTTACGACATGAACACTGAAGCTTTCTTT